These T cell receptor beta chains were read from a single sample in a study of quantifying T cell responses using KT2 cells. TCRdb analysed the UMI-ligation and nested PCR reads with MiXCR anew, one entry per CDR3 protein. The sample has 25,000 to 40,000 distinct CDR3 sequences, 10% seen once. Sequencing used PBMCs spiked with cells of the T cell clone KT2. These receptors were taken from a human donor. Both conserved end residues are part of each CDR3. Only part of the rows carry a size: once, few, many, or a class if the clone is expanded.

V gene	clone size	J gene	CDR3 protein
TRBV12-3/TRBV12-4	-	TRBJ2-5	CASSPLARGETQYF
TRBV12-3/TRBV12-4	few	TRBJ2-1	CASSFFNFRDRGFNEQFF
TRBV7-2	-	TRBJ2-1	CASSLASLGNEQFF
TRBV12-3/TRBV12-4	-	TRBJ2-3	CASNLAGPTDTQYF
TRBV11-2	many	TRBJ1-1	CASSLGGYGTEAFF
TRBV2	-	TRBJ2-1	CASKAGSSYNEQFF
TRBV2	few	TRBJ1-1	CASKGTGYLVNTEAFF
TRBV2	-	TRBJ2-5	CASGRIAETQYF
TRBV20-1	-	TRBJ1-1	CSARGRGVSPEAFF
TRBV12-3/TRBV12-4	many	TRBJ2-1	CASSPSRGSGYNEQFF
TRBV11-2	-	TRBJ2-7	CASSSGVATSYEQYF
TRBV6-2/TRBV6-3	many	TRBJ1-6	CASSSYRDSPLHF
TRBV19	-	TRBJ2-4	CASRPGPGNIQYF
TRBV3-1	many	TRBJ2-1	CASSQVGLAGGPINEQFF
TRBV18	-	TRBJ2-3	CASSPPRQGPSTDTQYF
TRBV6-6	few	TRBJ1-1	CASSRGVDTEAFF
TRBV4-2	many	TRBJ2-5	CASRRGTGGGETQYF
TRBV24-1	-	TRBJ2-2	CATSDLGKGNTGELFF
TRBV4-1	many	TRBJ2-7	CASSPRDNSYEQYF
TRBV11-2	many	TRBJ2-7	CASSLPPWQGLSEQYF
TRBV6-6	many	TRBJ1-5	CASSHGRGAANQPQHF
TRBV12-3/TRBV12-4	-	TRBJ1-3	CASTESYEGSGNTIYF
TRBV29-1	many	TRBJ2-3	CSVGDRGRADTQYF
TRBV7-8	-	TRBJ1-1	CASSPDPSTEAFF
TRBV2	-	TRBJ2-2	CASSFLPGLAGPTGELFF
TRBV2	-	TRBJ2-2	CASSALPDMPGELFF
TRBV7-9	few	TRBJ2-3	CASSRPVTDTQYF
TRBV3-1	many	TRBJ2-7	CASSQRASGTEQYF
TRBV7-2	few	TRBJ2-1	CASSLAPLNEQFF
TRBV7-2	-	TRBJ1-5	CASSLDLGEGQPQHF
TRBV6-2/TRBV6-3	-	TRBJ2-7	CASSDAVPYEQYF
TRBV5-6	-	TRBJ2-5	CASSGGGPKETQYF
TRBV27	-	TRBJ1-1	CASGPLDTEAFF
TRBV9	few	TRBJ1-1	CASSPQGSGTEAFF
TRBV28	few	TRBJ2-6	CASSFAGSGANVLTF
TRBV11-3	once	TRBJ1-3	CASSLVGTGPSGNTIYF
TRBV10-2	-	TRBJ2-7	CASSDPGQGAPTYEQYF
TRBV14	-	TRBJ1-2	CASSPAKNGYTF
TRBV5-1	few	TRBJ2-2	CASSFLQGNTGELFF
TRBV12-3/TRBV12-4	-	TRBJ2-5	CASSYLNSAQETQYF
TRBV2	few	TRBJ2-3	CASSRLAGGIDTQYF